The 16 T cell receptor beta chains reported below all come from one sample, sequenced in a study of early T cells in non-severe SARS-CoV-2 infection. TCRdb independently ran MiXCR on the 5' RACE reads; one entry per CDR3 protein. This sample has roughly 35,000 distinct CDR3 sequences, with approximately 9.2% found just once. Sequences were obtained from whole blood. The receptors derive from an adult who was a healthcare worker with PCR-confirmed SARS-CoV-2 infection or an uninfected control (not recorded which).

This clonotype was seen repeatedly, ten times or more. This chain links TRBV12-5 with TRBJ1-1; D uncertain. CDR1 is LGHNT and CDR2 is FRNRAP in the germline V gene. V was trimmed by 6 bases and J by 6 bases, leaving 11 bases between them. CDR3 length: 12 amino acids. CDR3 region: CASGRPGPEAFF. CDR3 nucleotides: TGTGCTAGTGGCCGCCCCGGACCTGAAGCTTTCTTT.

This clonotype was seen only a few times. The V and J genes are TRBV3-2 and TRBJ2-1; TRBD1 is the table's D call and was not checked against the DNA. TRBV3-2 is shown as a pseudogene. CDR3 size: 16 residues. The CDR3 DNA sequence: TGTGCCAGCAGCCTCACCGGGACAGATTTTCCTAATGAGCAGTTCTTC. As protein: CASSLTGTDFPNEQFF.

At least ten counts were recorded for this clonotype. The chain has TRBV7-6 and TRBJ1-2; the match to TRBD1 covers 8 bases. CDR3 length equals 15 residues. CDR1 is SGHVS and CDR2 is FNYEAQ in the germline V gene. The ends lost 1 base at V and 5 bases at J; junction bases unmatched: 6. The CDR3: CASSLDPGGSYGYTF. The CDR3 DNA reads as TGTGCCAGCAGCTTAGATCCAGGGGGCTCTTATGGCTACACCTTC.

This clonotype was counted many times. The chain employs TRBV9 and TRBJ2-7; D is ambiguous. The CDR3 runs 13 residues. Germline-derived CDR1 and CDR2 are SGDLS and YYNGEE. Trimming shortened V by 0 bases and J by 0 bases, and 4 bases separated the two germline ends. The DNA for the CDR3 is TGTGCCAGCAGCGTAGGTCCCTCCTACGAGCAGTACTTC. This codes for CASSVGPSYEQYF.

This clonotype was found a few times. The chain employs TRBV5-4 and TRBJ2-5; D gene unclear. The CDR3 sequence is 13 residues long. CDR1 SGHNT and CDR2 YYREEE come from the germline V gene (reference sequence). V dropped 4 bases and J dropped 3 bases, with 10 bases sitting between them. As DNA, the CDR3 is TGTGCCAGCAGCCCAGCCTCGGAAGAGACCCAGTACTTC. Protein product: CASSPASEETQYF.

In its sample, this clonotype was seen a few times. The V and J genes are TRBV12-2 and TRBJ1-5. TRBV12-2 is noted as a pseudogene. The CDR3 has 14 residues. The chain's CDR3 is CASRLVKGNQPQHF. CDR3 in DNA: TGTGCAAGTCGCTTAGTCAAAGGGAATCAGCCCCAGCATTTT.

This clonotype was detected many times. The J gene is TRBJ2-5, the V gene TRBV5-5, with 11 bases lining up with TRBD2. With 1 base clipped from V and 2 bases from J, the junction kept 7 bases outside the gene matches. Germline loops: CDR1 SGHKS, CDR2 YYEKEE (reference sequence). The CDR3 sequence is 17 residues long. CDR3 region: CASSLRWLAGGQETQYF. In DNA, the CDR3 is TGTGCCAGCAGCTTGCGTTGGCTAGCGGGGGGTCAAGAGACCCAGTACTTC.

This clonotype was detected only a few times. V usage is TRBV10-3 and J usage is TRBJ1-6, with D possibly being TRBD1 (5 bases). The germline CDR1 and CDR2 sequences are ENHRY and SYGVKD. V was shortened by 5 bases and J by 8 bases, with 13 bases between the two germline ends. CDR3 length: 14 residues. The CDR3 DNA is TGTGCCATCAGTCTCAGGGAATGGGATTCACCCCTCCACTTT. Encoded protein: CAISLREWDSPLHF.

This clonotype was seen at least ten times. J is TRBJ1-1 and V is TRBV12-3 or TRBV12-4; a weak D match, TRBD1 (6 bases). This CDR3 has 12 residues. The V end lost 1 base, the J end lost 6 bases, and 6 bases lay between the germline ends. The CDR3 DNA sequence: TGTGCCAGCAGTTTAGGGACAGCTGAAGCTTTCTTT. The encoded protein is CASSLGTAEAFF.

The chain recombines TRBV7-3 with TRBJ1-1; D remains ambiguous. The germline V gene encodes CDR1 SGHTA and CDR2 FQGTGA. V gave up 5 bases and J gave up 1 base, with 8 bases separating them. The CDR3 consists of 13 residues. The CDR3 region is CASSLRRNTEAFF. DNA of the CDR3: TGTGCCAGCAGCCTCCGCAGGAACACTGAAGCTTTCTTT.

This clonotype occurred a few times. The gene calls are TRBV9 and TRBJ2-3, with 8 bases that match TRBD2. J was trimmed by 5 bases and V by 3 bases; bases with no gene match: 14. Germline loops: CDR1 SGDLS, CDR2 YYNGEE. This CDR3 has 17 amino acids. The CDR3 nucleotides read TGTGCCAGCAGCGCACGTTGGGAGAGCGGGGGTTTAGATACGCAGTATTTT. Its protein is CASSARWESGGLDTQYF.

The chain is built from TRBV6-2 or TRBV6-3 and TRBJ2-1; D is possibly TRBD2 (5 bases). Looked up from germline, CDR1 is MNHEY and CDR2 is SVGEGT. The V end was cut by 0 bases, the J end by 7 bases, with 7 bases between. CDR3 length: 13 residues. The CDR3 nucleotides are TGTGCCAGCAGTTACTCGAGAGGGAATGAGCAGTTCTTC. It is translated as CASSYSRGNEQFF.

This rearrangement joins TRBV7-2 to TRBJ1-6; D may be TRBD1 (6 bases). V dropped 5 bases and J dropped 8 bases, with 10 bases sitting between them. The CDR3 contains 13 residues. Germline CDR1 reads SGHTA; CDR2 reads FQGNSA. CDR3 loop: CASSTDSYSPLHF. DNA for the CDR3: TGTGCCAGCAGCACGGACAGTTATTCACCCCTCCACTTT.

The sample holds many counts of this clonotype. The genes are TRBV5-1 and TRBJ2-7; 8 bases line up with TRBD1. The CDR3 loop spans 14 amino acids. CDR1 and CDR2 (germline): SGHRS, YFSETQ. Trimming took 2 bases from V and 2 from J; bases not matched to a gene: 3. The CDR3 DNA reads as TGCGCCAGCAGCTTCACGACAGGGGCCTACGAGCAGTACTTC. It specifies CASSFTTGAYEQYF. The variable domain in full, completed from reference TRBV5-1 and TRBJ2-7, reads KAGVTQTPRYLIKTRGQQVTLSCSPISGHRSVSWYQQTPGQGLQFLFEYFSETQRNKGNFPGRFSGRQFSNSRSEMNVSTLELGDSALYLCASSFTTGAYEQYFGPGTRLTVT.

Ten or more counts support this clonotype. The chain is built from TRBV20-1 and TRBJ2-7, with D unresolved. The CDR3 is made up of 14 amino acids. Germline V gene lookup returns CDR1 DFQATT and CDR2 SNEGSKA (reference sequence). V was trimmed by 0 bases and J by 0 bases, leaving 9 bases between them. The chain's CDR3 is CSARDVRVSYEQYF. For the CDR3, the DNA is TGCAGTGCTAGAGATGTAAGGGTCTCCTACGAGCAGTACTTC.

This clonotype was observed many times. V and J are TRBV30 and TRBJ1-4, with D unresolved. Germline V gene sequence: CDR1 GTSNPN, CDR2 SVGIG (reference sequence). Trimming removed 0 bases at V and 2 bases at J, with 13 bases between. The CDR3 has 16 residues. CDR3 sequence reads: CAWSVPSFGTNEKLFF. The CDR3 DNA follows: TGTGCCTGGAGTGTACCCAGCTTTGGGACTAATGAAAAACTGTTTTTT.